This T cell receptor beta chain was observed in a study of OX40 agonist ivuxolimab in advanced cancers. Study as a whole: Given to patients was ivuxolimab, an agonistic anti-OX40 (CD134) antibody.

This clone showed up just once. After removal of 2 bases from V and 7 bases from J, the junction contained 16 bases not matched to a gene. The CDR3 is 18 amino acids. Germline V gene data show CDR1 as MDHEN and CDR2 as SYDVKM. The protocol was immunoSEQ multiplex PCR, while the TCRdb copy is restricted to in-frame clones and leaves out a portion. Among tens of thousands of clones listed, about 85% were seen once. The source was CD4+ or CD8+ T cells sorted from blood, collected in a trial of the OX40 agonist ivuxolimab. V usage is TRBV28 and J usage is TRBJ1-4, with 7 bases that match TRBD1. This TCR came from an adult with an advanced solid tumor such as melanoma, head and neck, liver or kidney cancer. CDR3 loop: CASSLRGPRGMSGEKLFF. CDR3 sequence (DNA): TGTGCCAGCAGTTTAAGGGGGCCACGAGGGATGAGCGGTGAAAAACTGTTTTTT. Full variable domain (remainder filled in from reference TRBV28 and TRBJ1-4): DVKVTQSSRYLVKRTGEKVFLECVQDMDHENMFWYRQDPGLGLRLIYFSYDVKMKEKGDIPEGYSVSREKKERFSLILESASTNQTSMYLCASSLRGPRGMSGEKLFFGSGTQLSVL.